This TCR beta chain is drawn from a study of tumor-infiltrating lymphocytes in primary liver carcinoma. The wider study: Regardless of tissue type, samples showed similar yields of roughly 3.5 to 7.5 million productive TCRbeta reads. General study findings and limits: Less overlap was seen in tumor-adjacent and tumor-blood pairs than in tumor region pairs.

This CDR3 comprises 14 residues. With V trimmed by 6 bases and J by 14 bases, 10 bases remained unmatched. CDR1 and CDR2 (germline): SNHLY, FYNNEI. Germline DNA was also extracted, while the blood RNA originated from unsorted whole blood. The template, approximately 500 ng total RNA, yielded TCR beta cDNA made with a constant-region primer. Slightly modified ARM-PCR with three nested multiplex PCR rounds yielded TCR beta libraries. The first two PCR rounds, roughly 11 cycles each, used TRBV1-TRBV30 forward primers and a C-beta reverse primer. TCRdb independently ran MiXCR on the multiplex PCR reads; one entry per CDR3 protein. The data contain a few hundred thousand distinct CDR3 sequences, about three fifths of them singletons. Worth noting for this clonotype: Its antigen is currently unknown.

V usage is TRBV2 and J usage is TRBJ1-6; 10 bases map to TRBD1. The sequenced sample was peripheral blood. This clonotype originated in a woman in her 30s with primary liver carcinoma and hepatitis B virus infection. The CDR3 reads CASRRTGGAPTLHF. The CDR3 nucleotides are TGTGCCAGCAGAAGGACAGGGGGAGCCCCCACCCTCCACTTT.